The rows below give T cell receptor beta chains drawn from one sample of a study of cytomegalovirus exposure and HLA in healthy donors. Some clones are missing from TCRdb's copy, which holds only in-frame ones; the method was immunoSEQ multiplex PCR. The sample lists 130,000 or so clones; roughly 84% were seen once. Sequencing was carried out using PBMCs. All receptors derive from a young woman in good health and CMV-seropositive. Both conserved end residues are part of each CDR3. D genes are given only for firm matches. The listing skips clone size in some rows; elsewhere it reads once, few, many or a size class.

>14|TRBJ2-4|TRBV2|-|-
CASSYREAKNIQYF
TGTGCCAGCAGCTACAGGGAGGCCAAAAACATTCAGTACTTC
>18|TRBJ2-1|TRBV10-1|once|TRBD2
CASSELGLAGGSYNEQFF
TGCGCCAGCAGTGAGTTGGGACTAGCGGGGGGATCCTACAATGAGCAGTTCTTC
>14|TRBJ1-5|TRBV2|-|-
CASTPGVSNQPQHF
TGTGCCAGCACCCCAGGGGTGAGCAATCAGCCCCAGCATTTT
>14|TRBJ2-3|TRBV2|-|TRBD2
CASIGGVPTDTQYF
TGTGCCAGCATCGGGGGGGTGCCCACAGATACGCAGTATTTT
>16|TRBJ1-5|TRBV5-6|-|TRBD1
CASSRTGVGQNQPQHF
TGTGCCAGCAGCCGTACAGGGGTAGGGCAAAATCAGCCCCAGCATTTT
>14|TRBJ2-7|TRBV12-5|once|-
CARTLGRPSYEQYF
TGTGCTAGAACCCTAGGGAGGCCTTCCTACGAGCAGTACTTC
>14|TRBJ2-7|TRBV30|-|-
CAWSTSRQARWEYF
TGTGCCTGGAGTACATCTCGACAGGCTCGGTGGGAGTACTTC
>14|TRBJ1-5|TRBV6-1|-|-
CASRLQGSNQPQHF
TGTGCCAGCAGGCTCCAGGGAAGCAATCAGCCCCAGCATTTT
>13|TRBJ1-1|TRBV6-1|-|TRBD1
CASSEGRGREAFF
TGTGCCAGCAGTGAAGGGAGGGGGCGGGAAGCTTTCTTT
>16|TRBJ2-3|TRBV9|-|-
CASSPREGGATDTQYF
TGTGCCAGCAGCCCCCGAGAGGGGGGGGCCACAGATACGCAGTATTTT
>12|TRBJ1-5|TRBV30|-|TRBD1
CAWDRAYQPQHF
TGTGCCTGGGACAGGGCCTATCAGCCCCAGCATTTT
>14|TRBJ2-1|TRBV13|-|TRBD2
CASSKLAGYNEQFF
TGTGCCAGCAGCAAACTAGCGGGATACAATGAGCAGTTCTTC
>14|TRBJ2-4|TRBV2|-|TRBD2
CASSLAGGRDIQYF
TGTGCCAGCAGTCTGGCGGGGGGGCGGGACATTCAGTACTTC
>15|TRBJ2-5|TRBV7-6|-|TRBD2
CASSSPAGGGETQYF
TGTGCCAGCAGCTCCCCAGCCGGGGGGGGAGAGACCCAGTACTTC
>14|TRBJ2-5|TRBV5-1|-|-
CASSFPGIQETQYF
TGCGCCAGCAGCTTCCCAGGGATCCAAGAGACCCAGTACTTC
>14|TRBJ1-2|TRBV7-9|-|-
CASSLAATPYGYTF
TGTGCCAGCAGCTTAGCCGCGACACCTTATGGCTACACCTTC
>14|TRBJ2-1|TRBV2|-|TRBD2
CASQLAGEYNEQFF
TGTGCCAGCCAGCTAGCGGGGGAGTACAATGAGCAGTTCTTC
>12|TRBJ2-1|TRBV6-1|-|-
CASSGLGDEQFF
TGTGCCAGCAGTGGATTAGGGGATGAGCAGTTCTTC
>14|TRBJ1-3|TRBV2|-|-
CASMAGDSGNTIYF
TGTGCCAGCATGGCTGGAGACTCTGGAAACACCATATATTTT
>14|TRBJ1-5|TRBV19|-|TRBD1
CASSIEGAGQPQHF
TGTGCCAGTAGTATTGAGGGGGCAGGTCAGCCCCAGCATTTT
>15|TRBJ2-5|TRBV6-6|-|TRBD2
CASSLAGGTRETQYF
TGTGCCAGCAGTTTAGCGGGGGGTACACGAGAGACCCAGTACTTC
>12|TRBJ1-4|TRBV11-2|-|-
CASSSDGVELFF
TGTGCCAGCAGCTCCGACGGAGTGGAACTGTTTTTT
>16|TRBJ1-1|TRBV2|-|TRBD1
CASSDLGQVERTEAFF
TGTGCCAGCAGTGATTTAGGACAGGTTGAGCGCACTGAAGCTTTCTTT
>15|TRBJ1-5|TRBV6-1|-|TRBD1
CASSEPDRVGQPQHF
TGTGCCAGCAGTGAACCAGACAGGGTGGGTCAGCCCCAGCATTTT
>13|TRBJ1-1|TRBV4-1|-|TRBD1
CASSQGTGVEAFF
TGCGCCAGCAGCCAAGGGACAGGGGTTGAAGCTTTCTTT
>15|TRBJ2-7|TRBV6-5|few|-
CASRVSRDNSYEQYF
TGTGCCAGCAGGGTCTCCAGGGATAACTCCTACGAGCAGTACTTC
>13|TRBJ2-5|TRBV5-4|few|-
CASSFDLQETQYF
TGTGCCAGCAGCTTCGACTTGCAAGAGACCCAGTACTTC
>12|TRBJ2-7|TRBV7-9|-|-
CSSSFRSYEQYF
TGTTCCAGCAGCTTTCGTTCCTACGAGCAGTACTTC
>14|TRBJ2-3|TRBV5-1|-|TRBD2
CASRASGATDTQYF
TGCGCCAGCCGGGCTAGCGGGGCCACAGATACGCAGTATTTT
>13|TRBJ2-5|TRBV14|-|-
CASSRLVQETQYF
TGTGCCAGCAGCAGACTAGTCCAAGAGACCCAGTACTTC
>14|TRBJ1-2|TRBV6-5|-|-
CASSYWQGLDGYTF
TGTGCCAGCAGTTACTGGCAGGGCCTAGATGGCTACACCTTC
>16|TRBJ2-5|TRBV6-5|-|TRBD1
CASSYSRQGAQETQYF
TGTGCCAGCAGTTACTCGAGACAGGGGGCCCAAGAGACCCAGTACTTC
>15|TRBJ2-4|TRBV7-2|few|-
CASSIGGAGKNIQYF
TGTGCCAGCAGTATTGGGGGGGCAGGCAAAAACATTCAGTACTTC
>16|TRBJ2-7|TRBV18|-|TRBD1
CASSPSRTGTTYEQYF
TGTGCCAGCTCACCATCCAGGACAGGCACGACCTACGAGCAGTACTTC
>15|TRBJ1-1|TRBV5-1|-|TRBD1
CASSLVDRGNPEAFF
TGCGCCAGCAGCTTGGTAGACAGGGGGAATCCCGAAGCTTTCTTT
>14|TRBJ2-2|TRBV7-9|-|-
CASSSRLTTGELFF
TGTGCCAGCAGCTCACGACTGACCACCGGGGAGCTGTTTTTT
>15|TRBJ2-7|TRBV7-9|-|TRBD1
CASSLGTGEGYEQYF
TGTGCCAGCAGCTTAGGGACAGGGGAAGGCTACGAGCAGTACTTC
>12|TRBJ2-7|TRBV28|-|-
CASSTTSGEQYF
TGTGCCAGCAGTACGACTAGTGGCGAGCAGTACTTC
>14|TRBJ1-1|TRBV4-2|-|-
CASSPQVLNTEAFF
TGTGCCAGCAGCCCCCAGGTACTGAACACTGAAGCTTTCTTT
>14|TRBJ2-5|TRBV5-6|-|TRBD1
CASSSTGGKETQYF
TGTGCCAGCAGCTCGACAGGGGGCAAAGAGACCCAGTACTTC
>14|TRBJ1-3|TRBV27|-|-
CASGDLSSGNTIYF
TGTGCCAGCGGGGACTTAAGCTCTGGAAACACCATATATTTT
>13|TRBJ1-3|TRBV2|-|-
CASSRGSGNTIYF
TGTGCCAGCAGCAGGGGCTCTGGAAACACCATATATTTT
>14|TRBJ2-7|TRBV2|-|TRBD1
CASRETGGRYEQYF
TGTGCCAGCAGAGAGACAGGGGGCAGGTACGAGCAGTACTTC